This T cell receptor beta chain was recovered during a study of molecular identifiers for immune sequencing clone quantification. Across the study: In replicates, RNA from roughly 20,000 or 100,000 naive CD8 cells was split five ways, four sequenced. Study-wide results and caveats: Underestimated sizes of highly expanded clones could result from identical TCR molecules that share a barcode.

Remarks on this clonotype: No antigen is known for it. One end of the junction is discordant with germline, which a read error may explain.

As previously described, bulk TCR libraries were made using listed TCR primers. TCRdb re-derived calls from the PCR reads in MiXCR, one entry per CDR3 protein. The sample carries a few hundred thousand distinct CDR3 sequences, about 25% recorded once. Sorted naive CD8 T cells were those defined as CD8+CD4-CCR7+CD45RA+. The sequenced sample consisted of naive CD8+ T cells from blood, with Jurkat cell RNA spiked in. The subset: FACS-sorted CD8+CD4-CCR7+CD45RA+ naive T cells. This sequence originates from a human donor in good health. Some libraries in this study had Jurkat cell RNA spiked in.

This CDR3 is CSANDQGALNPNTGKLFF. The CDR3 DNA reads TGCAGCGCGAACGATCAGGGGGCGCTTAATCCGAACACCGGGAAGCTGTTTTTT. The chain is built from TRBV29-1 and TRBJ2-2; 8 bases map to TRBD1. The CDR3 covers 18 residues. Germline V lookup: CDR1 SQVTM, CDR2 ANQGSEA.